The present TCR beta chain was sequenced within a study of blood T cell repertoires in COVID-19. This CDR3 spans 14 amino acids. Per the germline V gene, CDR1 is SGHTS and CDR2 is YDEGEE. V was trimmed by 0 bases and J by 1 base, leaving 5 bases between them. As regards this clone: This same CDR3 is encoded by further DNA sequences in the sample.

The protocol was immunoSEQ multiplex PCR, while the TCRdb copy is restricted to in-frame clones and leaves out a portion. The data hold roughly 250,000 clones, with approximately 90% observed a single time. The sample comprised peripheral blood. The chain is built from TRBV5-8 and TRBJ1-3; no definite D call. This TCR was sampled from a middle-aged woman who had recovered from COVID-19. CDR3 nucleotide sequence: TGTGCCAGCAGCTTGGCCTCTTCTGGAAACACCATATATTTT. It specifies CASSLASSGNTIYF.